The 6 T cell receptor beta chains below were found in one sample sequenced in a study of T cell changes during pregnancy in multiple sclerosis. Produced via immunoSEQ multiplex PCR; TCRdb's table is partial and in-frame only. The sample yields about 48,000 clones, around 94% seen once. The source was CD4+ T cells from peripheral blood mononuclear cells, collected in the first trimester of pregnancy. Source of these receptors: a female donor with multiple sclerosis, enrolled in a pregnancy study.

The genes are TRBV7-9 and TRBJ1-2, with a possible D match to TRBD1 (5 bases). The germline V gene encodes CDR1 SEHNR and CDR2 FQNEAQ (reference sequence). CDR3 length equals 13 residues. V was pared by 8 bases and J by 3 bases, with 13 bases between. In DNA, the CDR3 is TGTGCCAGCGGGGGGGTTAATCACTATGGCTACACCTTC. Its translation is CASGGVNHYGYTF.

This chain connects TRBV6-6 to TRBJ1-4; D uncertain. With 5 bases removed from V and 11 bases from J, the gap between germline ends came to 18 bases. This CDR3 has 14 residues. CDR1 MNHNY and CDR2 SVGAGI come from the germline V gene (reference sequence). The DNA of the CDR3 is TGTGCCAGCAGTGACCCGGGTCAGTTCGCTAAACTGTTTTTT. It translates to CASSDPGQFAKLFF.

This rearrangement joins TRBV6-5 to TRBJ2-7; possible D gene TRBD2, 5 bases. The CDR3 covers 12 residues. The V end lost 6 bases, the J end lost 1 base, and 7 bases lay between the germline ends. Germline-derived CDR1 and CDR2 are MNHEY and SVGAGI. The CDR3 is CASSGKSYEQYF. The CDR3 region has the DNA TGTGCCAGCAGCGGGAAGTCCTACGAGCAGTACTTC.

The V gene is TRBV10-3, the J gene TRBJ2-5; D is uncertain. V lost 8 bases and J 3 bases, leaving 19 bases between the germline ends. The CDR3 covers 15 residues. The germline CDR1 and CDR2 sequences are ENHRY and SYGVKD. Here the CDR3 DNA reads TGTGCCATCCTCGGCCGACACGAACACGAAGAGACCCAGTACTTC. It translates to CAILGRHEHEETQYF.

The chain uses TRBV19 and TRBJ1-5, with TRBD1 identical over 7 bases. The CDR3 extends over 13 amino acids. Germline V lookup: CDR1 LNHDA, CDR2 SQIVND (reference sequence). The ends lost 7 bases at V and 7 bases at J; junction bases unmatched: 7. DNA for the CDR3: TGTGCCAGTAAGGGGCAGGGGGACCAGCCCCAGCATTTT. Protein product: CASKGQGDQPQHF.

The chain is built from TRBV5-1 and TRBJ2-6, with TRBD1 identical over 7 bases. Unmatched junction bases numbered 14, after V lost 2 bases and J lost 0 bases. The CDR3 has 20 amino acids. The germline gives CDR1 SGHRS, CDR2 YFSETQ. The CDR3 sequence: CASSFNSGGFKSSGANVLTF. The CDR3 nucleotides are TGCGCCAGCAGCTTTAATTCAGGGGGTTTCAAGAGCTCTGGGGCCAACGTCCTGACTTTC.